This TCR beta chain appears in the sequencing data of a study of OX40 agonist ivuxolimab in advanced cancers. Background on the study: Earlier anti-PD-1, anti-PD-L1 or anti-CTLA-4 therapy was permitted; less than 50% had received some.

The data were produced by immunoSEQ multiplex PCR, yet TCRdb's version contains in-frame clones alone and is incomplete. In the table there are tens of thousands of clones, 91% of which are singletons. The CDR3 runs to 13 residues. Germline V gene sequence: CDR1 SGDLS, CDR2 YYNGEE. Losses at the gene ends were 4 bases for V and 9 bases for J; bases not matched to a gene: 6. The sample was CD4+ or CD8+ T cells sorted from blood, taken in a trial of the OX40 agonist ivuxolimab. V gene TRBV9 combines with J gene TRBJ2-1, with TRBD2 matching over 8 bases. The sequence came from an adult with an advanced solid tumor such as melanoma, head and neck, liver or kidney cancer. CDR3 sequence reads: CASSPSSGIEQFF. CDR3 DNA sequence: TGTGCCAGCAGCCCCAGTAGCGGGATTGAGCAGTTCTTC.